This TCR beta chain was recorded in a study of T cells after posttransplantation cyclophosphamide (dated by TCRdb to 2016 to 2017). Turning to the overall study: Using TRB sequencing, the study followed how the T cell repertoire reconstituted after myeloablative bone marrow transplantation in which posttransplantation cyclophosphamide served as GVHD prophylaxis. Antigen receptor sequencing was done on samples from about 38 PTCy-treated patients and from some 15 related bone marrow donors of those patients. Blood from every one of the 30 to 40 PTCy patients who had 1-year posttransplant specimens underwent TRB sequencing. In 3 patients, up to about 3 additional blood samples taken between 2 and 5.2 years after transplant also underwent TRB sequencing, as did pretransplant blood from several patients. Because TRA and TRB clonality were tightly correlated in fewer than 10 samples, subsequent TCR analyses were focused on TRB only. Public TRB sequences were compared against a database of over 3,000 sequences linked to responses to pathogens, tumor antigens, self-antigens and alloantigens. Paper-wide results and their limitations: Donor-recipient similarity was low at 1-2 months but rose over the first year, and later blood repertoires were often dominated by donor CD8+ memory clones. The TRB repertoires of T cells infiltrating skin or GI tract showed only limited overlap with the TRB repertoires of T cells in blood. Across approximately 45 patients, TRB clonality was highly associated with recipient CMV seropositivity and CMV reactivation, and diversity in PTCy patients was similar to diversity in CNI/methotrexate controls.

TRB sequencing used genomic DNA with the immunoSEQ assay at survey resolution or the hsTCRB kit. The paper's processing steps were these. The immunoSEQ software handled the initial read processing, while the LymphoSeq R package was used for the repertoire analyses. Clonality was calculated as 1 minus normalized Shannon entropy, and the Gini coefficient was also calculated for each TRB dataset. To infer phenotypes in unsorted samples, TRB sequences from sorted subsets of the recipient or donor were mapped onto the unsorted samples of the same recipient. This is the immuneACCESS table as TCRdb keeps it, with only in-frame sequences that have V and J called. A part of the clones is gone; compared with another copy, unresolved V genes explain less than half, and the rest is unexplained. Clonal size and the V and J genes are those of that table, whereas D and trimming came from the DNA. The sample table lists about 36,000 clones, about three quarters of them with a count of one. Of the sample, about 7.6% is held by the ten largest clones.

The treatment or condition label corresponds to: high-dose cyclophosphamide on days +3 and +4 as single-agent GVHD prophylaxis. Busulfan and fludarabine conditioning, a related or unrelated marrow graft, and cyclophosphamide on days +3 and +4 were given to PTCy patients. The PTCy-treated patients were drawn from a prospective, multi-institutional clinical trial. Peripheral blood and bone marrow mononuclear cells were isolated by Ficoll-Hypaque density centrifugation and were cryopreserved. Sorting of CD4+ and CD8+ T cells, including naive and memory subsets, was performed by FACS on a FACSAria II. The CDR3 runs 15 residues from the cysteine to the phenylalanine. Here the CDR3 DNA is all that survives: 45 bases in frame from base 1. The germline V gene (reference sequence) gives CDR1 as LNHDA and CDR2 as SQIVND. Germline trimming amounts to 8 bases on V and 0 bases on J, with 9 as the count of junction bases outside the gene matches.

Note on this clone: It lacks a known antigen. No base qualities exist here, and no much larger clone lies one base off it.

The sequence was obtained from a female patient in her forties who received an allogeneic stem cell transplant from a related donor, was CMV-positive, and had no GVHD. After a transplant, the donor of the graft may account for some T cells. The sequencing here drew on CD4+ T cells sorted from blood, taken 1,700 to 2,000 days after a stem cell transplant with posttransplant cyclophosphamide. Rearrangement joined TRBV19 to TRBJ2-7, and TRBD2 matches 8 of the central bases. The DNA sequence is given as TGTGCCAGTCGGGGGGGGATCCGGAGCTCCTACGAGCAGTACTTC. This encodes CASRGGIRSSYEQYF.